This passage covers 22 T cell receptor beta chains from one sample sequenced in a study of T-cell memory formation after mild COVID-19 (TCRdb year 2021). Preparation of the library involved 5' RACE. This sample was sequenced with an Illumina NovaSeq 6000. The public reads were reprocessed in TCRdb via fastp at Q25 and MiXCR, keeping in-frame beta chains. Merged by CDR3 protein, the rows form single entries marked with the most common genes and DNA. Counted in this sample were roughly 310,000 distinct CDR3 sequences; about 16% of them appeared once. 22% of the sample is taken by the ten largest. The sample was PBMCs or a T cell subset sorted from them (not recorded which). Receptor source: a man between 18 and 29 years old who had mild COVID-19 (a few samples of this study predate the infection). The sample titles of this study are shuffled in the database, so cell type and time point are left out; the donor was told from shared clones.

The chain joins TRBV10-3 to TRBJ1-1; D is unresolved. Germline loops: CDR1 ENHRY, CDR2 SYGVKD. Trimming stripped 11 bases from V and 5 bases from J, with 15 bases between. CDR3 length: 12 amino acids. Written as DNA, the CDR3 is TGTGCCGGTCGAGGAGTGGGGACTGAAGCTTTCTTT. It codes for CAGRGVGTEAFF.

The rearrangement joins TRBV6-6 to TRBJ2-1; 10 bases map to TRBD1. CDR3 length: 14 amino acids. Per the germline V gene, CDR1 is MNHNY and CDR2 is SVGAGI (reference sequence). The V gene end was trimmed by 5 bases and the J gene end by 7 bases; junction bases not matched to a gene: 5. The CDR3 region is CASSDGTGANEQFF. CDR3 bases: TGTGCCAGCAGTGATGGGACAGGGGCGAATGAGCAGTTCTTC.

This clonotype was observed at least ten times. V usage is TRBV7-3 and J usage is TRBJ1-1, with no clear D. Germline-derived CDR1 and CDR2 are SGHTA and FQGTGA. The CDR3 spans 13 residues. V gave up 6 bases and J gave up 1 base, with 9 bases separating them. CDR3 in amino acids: CASSFSENTEAFF. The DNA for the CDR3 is TGTGCCAGCAGTTTCAGCGAGAACACTGAAGCTTTCTTT.

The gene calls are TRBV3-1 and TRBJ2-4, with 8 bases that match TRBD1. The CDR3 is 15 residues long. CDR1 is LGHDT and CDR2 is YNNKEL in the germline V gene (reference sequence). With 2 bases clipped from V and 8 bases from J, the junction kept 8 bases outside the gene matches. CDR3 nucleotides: TGTGCCAGCAGCCAACGGGCAGGGGGCGCAGACATTCAGTACTTC. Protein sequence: CASSQRAGGADIQYF.

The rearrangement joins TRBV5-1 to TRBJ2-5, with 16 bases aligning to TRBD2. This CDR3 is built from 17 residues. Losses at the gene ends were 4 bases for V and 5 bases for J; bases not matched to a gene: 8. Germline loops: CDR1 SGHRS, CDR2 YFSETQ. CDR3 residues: CASSPGTSGGAFETQYF. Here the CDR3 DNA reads TGCGCCAGCAGCCCAGGGACTAGCGGGGGGGCCTTTGAGACCCAGTACTTC.

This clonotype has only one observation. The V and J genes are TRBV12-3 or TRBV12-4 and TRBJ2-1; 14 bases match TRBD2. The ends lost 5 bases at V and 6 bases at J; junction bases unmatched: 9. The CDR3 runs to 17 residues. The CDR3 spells CASSPAGTSGGLNEQFF. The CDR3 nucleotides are TGTGCCAGCAGTCCAGCCGGGACTAGCGGGGGCCTCAATGAGCAGTTCTTC.

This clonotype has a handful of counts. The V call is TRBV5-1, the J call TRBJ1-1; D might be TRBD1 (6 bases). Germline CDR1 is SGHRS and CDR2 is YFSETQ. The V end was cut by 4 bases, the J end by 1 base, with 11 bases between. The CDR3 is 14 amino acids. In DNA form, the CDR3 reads TGCGCCAGCAGCGCTGTAGGGGGGAACACTGAAGCTTTCTTT. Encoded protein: CASSAVGGNTEAFF. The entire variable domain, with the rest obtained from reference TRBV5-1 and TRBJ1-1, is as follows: KAGVTQTPRYLIKTRGQQVTLSCSPISGHRSVSWYQQTPGQGLQFLFEYFSETQRNKGNFPGRFSGRQFSNSRSEMNVSTLELGDSALYLCASSAVGGNTEAFFGQGTRLTVV.

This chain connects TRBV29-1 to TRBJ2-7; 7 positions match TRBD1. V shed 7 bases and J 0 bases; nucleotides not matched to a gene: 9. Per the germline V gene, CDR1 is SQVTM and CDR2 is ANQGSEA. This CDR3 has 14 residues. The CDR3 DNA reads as TGCAGCGCCCTGACAGGGTTGGGCTCCTACGAGCAGTACTTC. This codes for CSALTGLGSYEQYF.

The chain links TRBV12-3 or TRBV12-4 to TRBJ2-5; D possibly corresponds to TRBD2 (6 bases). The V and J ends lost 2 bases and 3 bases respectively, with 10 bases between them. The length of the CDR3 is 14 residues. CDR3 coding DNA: TGTGCCAGCAGTTTACACGGGGGAAAAGAGACCCAGTACTTC. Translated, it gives CASSLHGGKETQYF.

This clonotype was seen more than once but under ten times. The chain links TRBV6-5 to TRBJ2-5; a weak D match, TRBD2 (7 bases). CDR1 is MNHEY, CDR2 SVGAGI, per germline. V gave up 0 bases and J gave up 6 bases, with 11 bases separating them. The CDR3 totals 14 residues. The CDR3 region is CASSYSGGVQTQYF. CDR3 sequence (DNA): TGTGCCAGCAGTTACTCAGGGGGGGTGCAGACCCAGTACTTC.

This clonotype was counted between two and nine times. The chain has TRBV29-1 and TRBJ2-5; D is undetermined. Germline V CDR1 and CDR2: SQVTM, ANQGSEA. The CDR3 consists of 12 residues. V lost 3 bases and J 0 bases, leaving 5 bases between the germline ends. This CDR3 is CSVDRNQETQYF. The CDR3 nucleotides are TGCAGCGTTGACCGTAACCAAGAGACCCAGTACTTC.

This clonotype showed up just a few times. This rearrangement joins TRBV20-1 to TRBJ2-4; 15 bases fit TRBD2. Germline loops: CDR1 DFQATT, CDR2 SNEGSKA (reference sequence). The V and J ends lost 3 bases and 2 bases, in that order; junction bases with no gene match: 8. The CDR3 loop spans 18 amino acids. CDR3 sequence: CSARGGLAGGPPKNIQYF. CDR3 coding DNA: TGCAGTGCTAGGGGAGGACTAGCGGGGGGGCCTCCCAAAAACATTCAGTACTTC.

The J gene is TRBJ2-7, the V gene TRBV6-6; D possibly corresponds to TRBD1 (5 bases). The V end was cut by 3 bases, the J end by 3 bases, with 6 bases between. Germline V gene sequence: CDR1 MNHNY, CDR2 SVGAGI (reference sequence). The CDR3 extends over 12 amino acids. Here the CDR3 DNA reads TGTGCCAGCAGTTATCAGGGCTACGAGCAGTACTTC. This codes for CASSYQGYEQYF.

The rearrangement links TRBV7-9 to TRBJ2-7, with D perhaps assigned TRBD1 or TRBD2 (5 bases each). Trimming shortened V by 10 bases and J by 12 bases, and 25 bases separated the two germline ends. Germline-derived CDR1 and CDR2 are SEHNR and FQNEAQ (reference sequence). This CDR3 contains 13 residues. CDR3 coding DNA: TGTGCCACCTCGAACCGGGACGGTGGAAGAAGGTACTTC. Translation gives CATSNRDGGRRYF.

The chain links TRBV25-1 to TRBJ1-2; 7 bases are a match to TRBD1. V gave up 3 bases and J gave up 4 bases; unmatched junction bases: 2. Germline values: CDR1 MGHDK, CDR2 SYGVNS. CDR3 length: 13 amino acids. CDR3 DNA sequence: TGTGCCAGCAGTGAGACAGGGAGCTATGGCTACACCTTC. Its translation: CASSETGSYGYTF.

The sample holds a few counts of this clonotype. This CDR3 is CASRTWDRDLNQPQHF. The CDR3 region has the DNA TGTGCCAGTAGAACCTGGGACAGGGACCTCAATCAGCCCCAGCATTTT. This chain connects TRBV19 to TRBJ1-5, with 9 bases identical to TRBD1. V trimming: 6 bases; J trimming: 3 bases; junction bases outside the gene matches: 9. Germline lookup yields CDR1 LNHDA and CDR2 SQIVND (reference sequence). The CDR3 loop spans 16 amino acids.

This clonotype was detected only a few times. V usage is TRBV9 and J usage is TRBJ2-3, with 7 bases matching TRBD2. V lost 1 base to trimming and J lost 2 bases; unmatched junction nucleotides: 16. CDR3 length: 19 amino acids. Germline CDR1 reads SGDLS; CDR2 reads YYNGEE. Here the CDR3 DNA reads TGTGCCAGCAGCGTATATCGGGGGGTCCTCCGTGACCCCACAGATACGCAGTATTTT. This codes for CASSVYRGVLRDPTDTQYF.

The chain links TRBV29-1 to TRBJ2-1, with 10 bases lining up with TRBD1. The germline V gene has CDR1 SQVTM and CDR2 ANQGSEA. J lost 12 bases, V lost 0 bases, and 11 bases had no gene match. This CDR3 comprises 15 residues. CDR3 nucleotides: TGCAGCGTTGAAGATGGCAGGACAGGGGGGTTCCCGCAGTTCTTC. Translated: CSVEDGRTGGFPQFF.

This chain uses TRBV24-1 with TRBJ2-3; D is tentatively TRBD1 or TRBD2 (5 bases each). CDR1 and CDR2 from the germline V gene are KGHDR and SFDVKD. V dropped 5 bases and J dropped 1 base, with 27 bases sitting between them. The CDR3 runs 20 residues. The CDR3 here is CATSGTKDRGRGQGTDTQYF. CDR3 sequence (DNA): TGTGCCACCAGTGGAACGAAAGACCGGGGCCGTGGTCAGGGCACAGATACGCAGTATTTT.

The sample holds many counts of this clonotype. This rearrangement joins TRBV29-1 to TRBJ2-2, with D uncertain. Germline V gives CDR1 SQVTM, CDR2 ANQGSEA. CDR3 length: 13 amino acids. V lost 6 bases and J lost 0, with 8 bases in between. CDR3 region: CSVRHTNTGELFF. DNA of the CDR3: TGCAGCGTGAGACACACGAACACCGGGGAGCTGTTTTTT.

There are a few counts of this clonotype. CDR3 loop: CASSLASGGFTDTQYF. The DNA of the CDR3 is TGCGCCAGCAGCTTGGCTAGCGGGGGTTTTACAGATACGCAGTATTTT. The chain joins TRBV5-1 to TRBJ2-3, with 10 bases aligning to TRBD2. The germline V gene encodes CDR1 SGHRS and CDR2 YFSETQ. The CDR3 has 16 amino acids. J gave up 3 bases and V 0 bases, and 4 bases lay outside the gene matches.

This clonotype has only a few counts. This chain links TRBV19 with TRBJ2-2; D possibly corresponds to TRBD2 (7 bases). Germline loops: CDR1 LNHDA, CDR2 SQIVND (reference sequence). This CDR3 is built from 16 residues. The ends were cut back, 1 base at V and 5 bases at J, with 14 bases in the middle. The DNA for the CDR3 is TGTGCCAGTAGTATAGCCCCGGGGAGGGGGACCGGGGAGCTGTTTTTT. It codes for CASSIAPGRGTGELFF.